The next 19 T cell receptor beta chains were all read from a single sample in a study of cytomegalovirus exposure and HLA in healthy donors. This PCR relied on a set of 60 Vbeta primers and 13 Jbeta primers. Assay: immunoSEQ multiplex PCR; the TCRdb copy retains only in-frame clones and omits some. Among approximately 160,000 clones, 65% to 70% were seen once, and the ten largest hold around 4.3%. The source material was PBMCs. All receptors come from a woman between 18 and 29 years old in good health and CMV-seropositive.

V and J are TRBV6-6 and TRBJ2-5, with D maybe TRBD1 (5 bases). The tail of the sequence fits TRBJ2-7 better, so the J call may be wrong. The CDR3 is made up of 13 amino acids. Germline assignment: CDR1 MNHNY and CDR2 SVGAGI (reference sequence). DNA for the CDR3: TGTGCCAGCAGTTACTCACAGGTGAACGAGCAGTACTTC. It specifies CASSYSQVNEQYF.

The rearrangement links TRBV5-1 to TRBJ2-7; TRBD2 might be the D (5 bases). The CDR3 runs to 19 residues. Trimming shortened V by 9 bases and J by 0 bases, and 31 bases separated the two germline ends. Per germline, CDR1 SGHRS and CDR2 YFSETQ. CDR3 sequence reads: CATILRTPRRSQNSYEQYF. In nucleotides, the CDR3 is TGCGCCACCATTCTCCGGACTCCTCGGCGGTCTCAAAACTCCTACGAGCAGTACTTC.

V gene TRBV11-2 combines with J gene TRBJ1-3, with D unclear. This CDR3 spans 17 amino acids. Germline assignment: CDR1 SGHAT and CDR2 FQNNGV. The V end was cut by 1 base, the J end by 0 bases, with 13 bases between. CDR3 sequence: CASSLVQRPLSGNTIYF. As DNA, the CDR3 is TGTGCCAGCAGCTTAGTTCAGCGCCCACTCTCTGGAAACACCATATATTTT.

CDR3 nucleotide sequence: TGTGCCAGCAGTTACGGCCCCGCCTCCTACAATGAGCAGTTCTTC. Translation: CASSYGPASYNEQFF. The chain employs TRBV6-5 and TRBJ2-1; D is unclear. V shed 2 bases and J shed 0 bases, with 8 bases lying between them. CDR3 length: 15 residues. Germline V gives CDR1 MNHEY, CDR2 SVGAGI.

The rearrangement links TRBV19 to TRBJ1-5, with D possibly TRBD1 on 5 matching bases. The CDR3 runs 15 residues. In germline, CDR1 is LNHDA, CDR2 SQIVND (reference sequence). Trimming left V 5 bases short and J 7 bases short, with 18 bases between. The CDR3 is CASSPSPSGSQPQHF. Here the CDR3 DNA reads TGTGCCAGTAGTCCCTCCCCTTCAGGGTCACAGCCCCAGCATTTT.

For the CDR3, the DNA is TGCAGCGTCTGGGGGCAGGTCTCCTACGAGCAGTACTTC. Protein product: CSVWGQVSYEQYF. The rearrangement joins TRBV29-1 to TRBJ2-7, with a possible D match to TRBD1 (6 bases). The CDR3 spans 13 residues. Between the trimmed V and J ends, which lost 6 bases and 0 bases, there was a span of 12 bases. CDR1 and CDR2 (germline): SQVTM, ANQGSEA.

V usage is TRBV5-1 and J usage is TRBJ2-1; the match to TRBD2 covers 11 bases. The CDR3 has 15 residues. V trimming: 5 bases; J trimming: 7 bases; junction bases outside the gene matches: 8. CDR1 is SGHRS, CDR2 YFSETQ, per germline. The CDR3 coding sequence is TGCGCCAGCAGTTCCACTAGCGGGAGTCGAAATGAGCAGTTCTTC. It codes for CASSSTSGSRNEQFF.

CDR3 residues: CASSLALGLLDTQYF. Here the CDR3 DNA reads TGTGCCAGCAGCTTAGCCCTAGGACTGTTAGATACGCAGTATTTT. J is TRBJ2-3 and V is TRBV7-9; D possibly corresponds to TRBD2 (5 bases). From germline, CDR1 is SEHNR and CDR2 FQNEAQ (reference sequence). This CDR3 comprises 15 residues. V was trimmed by 0 bases and J by 5 bases, leaving 12 bases between them.

The gene calls are TRBV4-1 and TRBJ1-1, with a weak D call TRBD1 (5 bases). V dropped 4 bases and J dropped 1 base, with 13 bases sitting between them. The CDR3 is made up of 15 amino acids. Germline V CDR1 and CDR2: MGHRA, YSYEKL. CDR3 region: CASSPAGRPNTEAFF. CDR3 DNA: TGCGCCAGCAGCCCAGCGGGACGCCCGAACACTGAAGCTTTCTTT.

This clone was found a few times. CDR3 in amino acids: CASSLPGKETQYF. The CDR3 nucleotides are TGTGCCAGCAGCTTGCCAGGGAAAGAGACCCAGTACTTC. The J gene is TRBJ2-5, the V gene TRBV7-3, with D possibly TRBD1 on 5 matching bases. CDR3 length: 13 amino acids. Germline V lookup: CDR1 SGHTA, CDR2 FQGTGA. Trimming shortened V by 3 bases and J by 3 bases, and 8 bases separated the two germline ends.

The V and J genes are TRBV19 and TRBJ2-2; D is possibly TRBD1 (6 bases). The CDR3 contains 14 residues. Trimming removed 4 bases from V and 5 bases from J, with 11 bases in between. The germline V gene has CDR1 LNHDA and CDR2 SQIVND (reference sequence). The CDR3 spells CASSSTGMTGELFF. The CDR3 DNA reads as TGTGCCAGTAGTAGCACAGGGATGACCGGGGAGCTGTTTTTT.

The chain employs TRBV10-3 and TRBJ1-5; unclear D gene. The V end was cut by 7 bases, the J end by 5 bases, with 15 bases between. Germline CDR1 reads ENHRY; CDR2 reads SYGVKD. CDR3 size: 14 residues. The CDR3 here is CAITPDSEYQPQHF. The DNA of the CDR3 is TGTGCCATCACCCCGGACTCGGAGTATCAGCCCCAGCATTTT.

The rearrangement links TRBV2 to TRBJ1-2; D is ambiguous. Per germline, CDR1 SNHLY and CDR2 FYNNEI. CDR3 length: 12 residues. Trimming took off 10 bases at V and 8 bases at J, with 17 bases between the two ends. The CDR3 loop is CATPTGMRGYTF. The CDR3 DNA is TGTGCCACCCCCACGGGGATGCGCGGCTACACCTTC. Full variable domain (outside the CDR3, taken from reference TRBV2 and TRBJ1-2): EPEVTQTPSHQVTQMGQEVILRCVPISNHLYFYWYRQILGQKVEFLVSFYNNEISEKSEIFDDQFSVERPDGSNFTLKIRSTKLEDSAMYFCATPTGMRGYTFGSGTRLTVV.

The chain couples TRBV5-1 to TRBJ1-1, with a possible D match to TRBD1 (6 bases). The CDR3 covers 17 residues. CDR1 and CDR2 from the germline V gene are SGHRS and YFSETQ. Trimming removed 0 bases at V and 2 bases at J, with 17 bases between. The CDR3 here is CASSLGFLTGVNTEAFF. The CDR3 DNA reads as TGCGCCAGCAGCTTGGGGTTTTTGACAGGAGTAAACACTGAAGCTTTCTTT.

Details on this clone: In the same sample, other DNA sequences code for this CDR3. The J gene is TRBJ1-4, the V gene TRBV27; D might be TRBD1 (6 bases). The CDR3 is 14 residues long. Germline CDR1 MNHEY, CDR2 SMNVEV (reference sequence). The V gene lost 3 bases and the J gene lost 6 bases, with 11 bases spanning the gap. CDR3 bases: TGTGCCAGCAGTTTGAGGGGGGGAGATGAAAAACTGTTTTTT. Its protein is CASSLRGGDEKLFF. Together with reference TRBV27 and TRBJ1-4, the CDR3 gives the full variable domain: EAQVTQNPRYLITVTGKKLTVTCSQNMNHEYMSWYRQDPGLGLRQIYYSMNVEVTDKGDVPEGYKVSRKEKRNFPLILESPSPNQTSLYFCASSLRGGDEKLFFGSGTQLSVL.

The chain couples TRBV7-3 to TRBJ2-2; the match to TRBD1 covers 11 bases. The germline CDR1 and CDR2 sequences are SGHTA and FQGTGA. V lost 0 bases to trimming and J lost 6 bases; unmatched junction nucleotides: 3. The CDR3 is 16 amino acids. The CDR3 reads CASSLTGQGASGELFF. The CDR3 nucleotides are TGTGCCAGCAGCTTAACAGGACAGGGGGCATCCGGGGAGCTGTTTTTT.

V gene TRBV19 combines with J gene TRBJ1-2; 7 bases fit TRBD1. CDR3 size: 16 residues. The germline V gene has CDR1 LNHDA and CDR2 SQIVND (reference sequence). J gave up 5 bases and V 6 bases, and 15 bases lay outside the gene matches. Here the CDR3 DNA reads TGTGCCAGTAGAAAACCCGGGAGACAGGGAATTTATGGCTACACCTTC. Protein product: CASRKPGRQGIYGYTF.

This chain connects TRBV6-1 to TRBJ2-3, with D maybe TRBD1 (5 bases). The germline CDR1 and CDR2 sequences are MNHNS and SASEGT. The CDR3 consists of 13 residues. Trimming removed 6 bases at V and 2 bases at J, with 9 bases between. CDR3 DNA sequence: TGTGCCAGCAGCCGACAGCTCACAGATACGCAGTATTTT. Amino acids: CASSRQLTDTQYF.

This clone appeared a few times. The chain uses TRBV5-1 and TRBJ1-2; TRBD1 might be the D (6 bases). The CDR3 is 13 amino acids. CDR1 is SGHRS and CDR2 is YFSETQ in the germline V gene. V lost 5 bases and J lost 7, with 15 bases in between. The DNA of the CDR3 is TGCGCCAGCAGAACAGGGATTACGCGTGGCTACACCTTC. Translated: CASRTGITRGYTF.